This T cell receptor beta chain was recovered during a study of lung T cells in sarcoidosis with Löfgren's syndrome. Overall study: Sarcoidosis features CD4+ T cell accumulation in bronchoalveolar lavage fluid.

From the reads, TCRdb called clonotypes with MiXCR, one entry per CDR3 protein. The sample carries 58,000 or so distinct CDR3 sequences, over 20% recorded once. This clonotype was detected many times. The target antigen is unknown. Overall study findings and caveats: Multiple Löfgren's syndrome patients reportedly shared TRAV12-1 and TRBV2 CDR3 motifs, suggesting public CD4+ TCRs.

CDR3 length equals 11 residues. CDR1 and CDR2 (germline): MNHNS, SASEGT. The germline V and J ends were trimmed by 6 bases and 5 bases, with 7 bases remaining between them. This TCR was sampled from a human donor with sarcoidosis (Löfgren's syndrome or another form), or a control subject (not recorded which). The chain has TRBV6-1 and TRBJ2-5; no definite D call. The material sequenced was CD4+ T cells from PBMCs. The CDR3 DNA reads TGTGCCAGCAGGACCCGGGAGACCCAGTACTTC. Translated: CASRTRETQYF.